This is a list of T cell receptor beta chains from one sample in a study of Ad26.COV2.S vaccination and SARS-CoV-2 variants. Measured with immunoSEQ multiplex PCR; TCRdb has only the in-frame clones, and not every one. The table has about 680,000 clones, 80% to 90% seen once; the top ten hold nearly 1.5%. The sequencing used peripheral blood, collected in a trial of Ad26.COV2.S vaccine versus placebo. These receptors all stem from a person between 18 and 60 years old who received the Ad26.COV2.S COVID-19 vaccine or a placebo. CDR3s include the opening cysteine and the closing phenylalanine or tryptophan. D genes are given only for firm matches. Size tells how often a clone was seen (once, few, many) or the class of an expanded clone, and some rows leave it out.

v_gene: TRBV5-6
abundance: .
d_gene: .
j_gene: TRBJ1-2
CDR3aa: CASSLDSRVGGYTF
CDR3nt: TGTGCCAGCAGCTTGGACTCCCGGGTGGGTGGCTACACCTTC

v_gene: TRBV6-5
abundance: few
d_gene: .
j_gene: TRBJ2-7
CDR3aa: CASSRDGDSYEQYF
CDR3nt: TGTGCCAGCTCAAGGGACGGGGATTCCTACGAGCAGTACTTC

v_gene: TRBV5-1
abundance: once
d_gene: .
j_gene: TRBJ2-7
CDR3aa: CASSPDGTYEQYF
CDR3nt: TGCGCCAGCAGCCCCGACGGGACATACGAGCAGTACTTC

v_gene: TRBV7-8
abundance: once
d_gene: .
j_gene: TRBJ2-5
CDR3aa: CASSLGRGETQYF
CDR3nt: TGTGCCAGCAGCTTAGGCAGGGGTGAGACCCAGTACTTC

v_gene: TRBV25-1
abundance: once
d_gene: TRBD1
j_gene: TRBJ1-1
CDR3aa: CASCDSRRQGAFTEAFF
CDR3nt: TGTGCCAGCTGTGACTCTCGACGACAGGGGGCCTTCACTGAAGCTTTCTTT

v_gene: TRBV30
abundance: .
d_gene: .
j_gene: TRBJ2-7
CDR3aa: CAWGATVRNEQYF
CDR3nt: TGTGCCTGGGGGGCGACCGTAAGGAACGAGCAGTACTTC

v_gene: TRBV19
abundance: once
d_gene: .
j_gene: TRBJ2-7
CDR3aa: CASSIERGYEQYF
CDR3nt: TGTGCCAGTAGTATAGAAAGAGGCTACGAGCAGTACTTC

v_gene: TRBV10-3
abundance: .
d_gene: .
j_gene: TRBJ2-2
CDR3aa: CAISEGPRPLGTGELFF
CDR3nt: TGTGCCATCAGTGAGGGCCCCCGGCCGCTAGGGACCGGGGAGCTGTTTTTT

v_gene: TRBV3-1/TRBV3-2
abundance: .
d_gene: TRBD1
j_gene: TRBJ2-1
CDR3aa: CASSQRGGQGANEQFF
CDR3nt: TGTGCCAGCAGCCAAAGGGGGGGACAGGGCGCCAATGAGCAGTTCTTC

v_gene: TRBV30
abundance: .
d_gene: .
j_gene: TRBJ2-2
CDR3aa: CAWRVPGHHTGELFF
CDR3nt: TGTGCCTGGAGAGTACCGGGACACCACACCGGGGAGCTGTTTTTT

v_gene: TRBV9
abundance: .
d_gene: .
j_gene: TRBJ2-1
CDR3aa: CASSVIPSGDLGEQFF
CDR3nt: TGTGCCAGCAGCGTAATACCCAGCGGAGACCTCGGCGAGCAGTTCTTC

v_gene: TRBV6-5
abundance: .
d_gene: .
j_gene: TRBJ2-6
CDR3aa: CASRDSGANVLTF
CDR3nt: TGTGCCAGCCGGGACTCTGGGGCCAACGTCCTGACTTTC

v_gene: TRBV2
abundance: .
d_gene: .
j_gene: TRBJ2-7
CDR3aa: CASSEPGGLDEQYF
CDR3nt: TGTGCCAGCAGTGAACCCGGGGGCCTAGACGAGCAGTACTTC

v_gene: TRBV24-1
abundance: .
d_gene: .
j_gene: TRBJ2-1
CDR3aa: CATSDPREFGSYNEQFF
CDR3nt: TGTGCCACCAGTGATCCTAGGGAGTTCGGATCCTACAATGAGCAGTTCTTC

v_gene: TRBV5-1
abundance: few
d_gene: .
j_gene: TRBJ2-7
CDR3aa: CASSSTRYEQYF
CDR3nt: TGCGCCAGCAGCTCCACTAGATACGAGCAGTACTTC

v_gene: TRBV6-5
abundance: .
d_gene: .
j_gene: TRBJ2-4
CDR3aa: CASSDRDLTIQYF
CDR3nt: TGTGCCAGCAGCGACCGGGATTTAACCATTCAGTACTTC

v_gene: TRBV11-2
abundance: few
d_gene: TRBD2
j_gene: TRBJ2-3
CDR3aa: CASSLVGGRPLDTQYF
CDR3nt: TGTGCCAGCAGCTTAGTCGGCGGGAGGCCTTTAGATACGCAGTATTTT

v_gene: TRBV6-5
abundance: .
d_gene: .
j_gene: TRBJ1-2
CDR3aa: CASSYSVAGAYGYTF
CDR3nt: TGTGCCAGCAGTTACTCGGTCGCGGGGGCCTATGGCTACACCTTC

v_gene: TRBV3-1/TRBV3-2
abundance: .
d_gene: TRBD1
j_gene: TRBJ1-1
CDR3aa: CASSEGATEAFF
CDR3nt: TGTGCCAGCAGCGAGGGGGCCACTGAAGCTTTCTTT

v_gene: TRBV30
abundance: once
d_gene: .
j_gene: TRBJ1-2
CDR3aa: CAWSMTPRDGYTF
CDR3nt: TGTGCCTGGAGCATGACCCCGAGGGATGGCTACACCTTC

v_gene: TRBV7-9
abundance: .
d_gene: .
j_gene: TRBJ1-2
CDR3aa: CASSKDRHPLNYGYTF
CDR3nt: TGTGCCAGCAGCAAAGACAGGCACCCGCTAAACTATGGCTACACCTTC

v_gene: TRBV15
abundance: once
d_gene: .
j_gene: TRBJ2-7
CDR3aa: CATSRGGYEQYF
CDR3nt: TGTGCCACCAGCAGAGGGGGTTACGAGCAGTACTTC

v_gene: TRBV7-2
abundance: .
d_gene: TRBD2
j_gene: TRBJ2-7
CDR3aa: CASSFLTSGGGYEQYF
CDR3nt: TGTGCCAGCAGCTTTCTGACTAGCGGGGGGGGATACGAGCAGTACTTC

v_gene: TRBV19
abundance: .
d_gene: .
j_gene: TRBJ1-2
CDR3aa: CASRRRGEYGYTF
CDR3nt: TGTGCCAGTAGGCGACGAGGGGAGTATGGCTACACCTTC

v_gene: TRBV19
abundance: .
d_gene: .
j_gene: TRBJ1-1
CDR3aa: CASSIDTGKTEAFF
CDR3nt: TGTGCCAGTAGTATAGATACAGGGAAGACTGAAGCTTTCTTT

v_gene: TRBV14
abundance: .
d_gene: .
j_gene: TRBJ1-2
CDR3aa: CASSAARAGGYGYTF
CDR3nt: TGTGCCAGCAGCGCCGCCAGGGCGGGAGGCTATGGCTACACCTTC

v_gene: TRBV24-1
abundance: few
d_gene: .
j_gene: TRBJ2-1
CDR3aa: CATSDSGLPSYNEQFF
CDR3nt: TGTGCCACCAGTGATTCTGGGTTGCCCTCCTACAATGAGCAGTTCTTC

v_gene: TRBV5-1
abundance: .
d_gene: TRBD1
j_gene: TRBJ2-7
CDR3aa: CASSFNRGQNEQYF
CDR3nt: TGCGCCAGCAGCTTTAACAGGGGGCAAAACGAGCAGTACTTC

v_gene: TRBV5-1
abundance: .
d_gene: TRBD1
j_gene: TRBJ1-4
CDR3aa: CASSPDRGRSEKLFF
CDR3nt: TGCGCCAGCAGCCCGGACAGGGGAAGATCCGAAAAACTGTTTTTT

v_gene: TRBV5-1
abundance: .
d_gene: .
j_gene: TRBJ1-6
CDR3aa: CASSRGEPRASPLHF
CDR3nt: TGCGCCAGCAGTAGAGGCGAGCCCCGGGCCTCACCCCTCCACTTT